The present TCR beta chain was sequenced within a study of T cells expressing NK-cell markers. Findings and caveats of the study: The CD3+CD56-NKG2C+ fraction of four donors was likewise dominated by these clonotypes. For 6 or 7 donors, the dominant NKG2C+ clonotypes made up about 1.0-8% of their CD8+ T cells. Whether the expanded NKG2C+ T cell clones recognized HCMV remained unclear.

Of note for this clonotype: Its specificity is unknown.

The CDR3 runs 15 residues. Germline V gene lookup returns CDR1 LNHNV and CDR2 YYDKDF (reference sequence). TCRdb re-called the 5' RACE reads, yielding one record per CDR3 amino acid sequence without DNA. This sample's clone table lists 550,000 to 600,000 distinct CDR3 sequences. The chain links TRBV15 to TRBJ1-5; absent DNA, TCRdb's TRBD1 call cannot be checked. The TCR originated in a man aged 18 to 29 in good health. The sequenced material came from blood T cells: a sorted CD56 or NKG2C T cell subset, CD4+ or CD8+ T cells, or bulk PBMC T cells (not recorded which). The CDR3 sequence: CATSALTVRDQPQHF.